Described below is a single T cell receptor (beta chain) sequence and its context. Its target is unknown. The CDR3 covers 15 residues. Germline loops: CDR1 MDHEN, CDR2 SYDVKM. These data belong to a study of CXCR3-negative and CXCR3-positive naive CD8 T cells. Study results and caveats: A higher hydrophobicity marked the TRB CDR3s of CXCR3-positive naive cells versus CXCR3-negative naive cells.

Each TRB cDNA library was prepared by 5' RACE (with UMI labels). TCRdb reanalyzed the 5' RACE reads and collapses them to one entry per CDR3 protein, without DNA. This listing includes over 70,000 distinct CDR3 sequences. Sequenced input: naive CXCR3+ CD8+ T cells from blood. The subset here: CD45RO-CCR7+CD27+CD95- naive CD8+ T cells expressing CXCR3 (TNR3+). The chain uses TRBV28 and TRBJ2-1. The source is a human donor in good health. Some clones in this sample may be carry-over from other donors' samples. The CDR3 loop reads CASSLSASFYNEQFF.